The 17 T cell receptor beta chains below come from one sample, sequenced in a study of CD4+ T cells in melanoma. Sequencing was performed with immunoSEQ multiplex PCR; in TCRdb, only in-frame clones are kept and a portion is missing. The top ten clones hold approximately 10% of a sample with fewer than 11,000 clones, about 65% of them seen once. Sequencing input: cells from a culture (not recorded whether cultured in vitro). The receptor set was obtained from a human donor with melanoma.

V gene TRBV12-1 combines with J gene TRBJ2-1; TRBD1, the table's D call, lacks a check against the DNA. TRBV12-1 is assigned pseudogene status. This CDR3 contains 14 residues. The chain's CDR3 is CASSFRTRQDEQFF. CDR3 nucleotide sequence: TGTGCCAGCAGCTTTAGGACACGCCAGGATGAGCAGTTCTTC.

The chain combines TRBV9 with TRBJ2-7, with D possibly matching TRBD2 (6 bases). The V end was cut by 4 bases, the J end by 5 bases, with 16 bases between. This CDR3 is built from 14 residues. Germline V gene sequence: CDR1 SGDLS, CDR2 YYNGEE. The CDR3 region is CASSPSRGSDEQYF. The CDR3 region has the DNA TGTGCCAGCAGCCCCTCCCGGGGGTCGGACGAGCAGTACTTC. Looking up the rest from reference TRBV9 and TRBJ2-7 gives the full variable domain: DSGVTQTPKHLITATGQRVTLRCSPRSGDLSVYWYQQSLDQGLQFLIQYYNGEERAKGNILERFSAQQFPDLHSELNLSSLELGDSALYFCASSPSRGSDEQYFGPGTRLTVT.

J is TRBJ1-4 and V is TRBV29-1; 7 bases line up with TRBD1. Germline CDR1 is SQVTM and CDR2 is ANQGSEA. The trim removed 4 bases at V and 15 bases at J, leaving 8 bases unmatched. The CDR3 runs 11 residues. CDR3 DNA sequence: TGCAGCGTTGTGGAAGGGGGCTGTATGTTTTTT. Encoded protein: CSVVEGGCMFF.

This rearrangement joins TRBV7-3 to TRBJ1-5, with D uncertain. V shed 2 bases and J shed 7 bases, with 6 bases lying between them. CDR3 length equals 12 residues. Germline V gene lookup returns CDR1 SGHTA and CDR2 FQGTGA. CDR3 in amino acids: CASSLAGQPQHF. CDR3 nucleotide sequence: TGTGCCAGCAGCTTAGCAGGACAGCCCCAGCATTTT.

The gene calls are TRBV6-5 and TRBJ1-3; weak D call: TRBD1 (5 bases). Germline CDR1 MNHEY, CDR2 SVGAGI. Trimming shortened V by 7 bases and J by 1 base, and 5 bases separated the two germline ends. The CDR3 contains 12 residues. The chain's CDR3 is CASTGSGNTIYF. The CDR3 DNA reads TGTGCCAGCACAGGGTCTGGAAACACCATATATTTT.

The V gene is TRBV4-1, the J gene TRBJ2-5; 8 positions match TRBD2. This CDR3 is built from 16 residues. The J segment lost 2 bases and the V segment lost 1 base, leaving 6 bases of the junction unmatched. CDR1 MGHRA and CDR2 YSYEKL come from the germline V gene. CDR3 nucleotides: TGCGCCAGCAGCCAAGTAGCGGGGAGCCTACAAGAGACCCAGTACTTC. Protein product: CASSQVAGSLQETQYF.

This chain joins TRBV2 and TRBJ2-3, with 10 bases that match TRBD2. In germline, CDR1 is SNHLY, CDR2 FYNNEI. The junction had 6 bases not matched to a gene; V was cut back by 8 bases and J by 1 base. The CDR3 has 15 residues. The CDR3 loop reads CASGGTSVGTDTQYF. DNA of the CDR3: TGTGCCAGCGGTGGGACTAGCGTGGGCACAGATACGCAGTATTTT.

This chain joins TRBV7-9 and TRBJ2-5, with D unresolved. Germline assignment: CDR1 SEHNR and CDR2 FQNEAQ (reference sequence). The CDR3 is made up of 12 amino acids. Trimming shortened V by 3 bases and J by 5 bases, and 7 bases separated the two germline ends. CDR3: CASSFLGETQYF. CDR3 nucleotides: TGTGCCAGCAGCTTCTTAGGGGAGACCCAGTACTTC.

The chain recombines TRBV27 with TRBJ1-6, with a weak D call TRBD1 (6 bases). Trimming shortened V by 1 base and J by 10 bases, and 14 bases separated the two germline ends. There are 15 residues in the CDR3. In germline, CDR1 is MNHEY, CDR2 SMNVEV (reference sequence). CDR3 sequence: CASSLYQGPGSPLHF. The DNA of the CDR3 is TGTGCCAGCAGTTTATATCAGGGGCCGGGATCACCCCTCCACTTT.

The V and J genes are TRBV2 and TRBJ1-1; D is ambiguous. The CDR3 consists of 14 residues. Trimming took 2 bases from V and 1 from J, leaving 8 bases between them. Per the germline V gene, CDR1 is SNHLY and CDR2 is FYNNEI. CDR3 protein: CASSERRANTEAFF. CDR3 DNA: TGTGCCAGCAGTGAAAGGAGGGCGAACACTGAAGCTTTCTTT.

The chain links TRBV6-6 to TRBJ1-2, with 7 bases aligning to TRBD1. Germline V gene data show CDR1 as MNHNY and CDR2 as SVGAGI (reference sequence). The CDR3 covers 13 residues. Losses at the gene ends were 6 bases for V and 10 bases for J; bases not matched to a gene: 11. CDR3 residues: CASSPGTAQVYTF. CDR3 sequence (DNA): TGTGCCAGCAGCCCCGGGACAGCCCAGGTCTACACCTTC.

V and J are TRBV29-1 and TRBJ2-7, with D maybe TRBD2 (7 bases). Germline values: CDR1 SQVTM, CDR2 ANQGSEA. The CDR3 covers 14 residues. The V gene lost 4 bases and the J gene lost 4 bases, with 17 bases spanning the gap. The CDR3 here is CSVGRGLSRYEQYF. As DNA, the CDR3 is TGCAGCGTTGGGCGGGGGCTCAGCCGGTACGAGCAGTACTTC.

The chain combines TRBV11-2 with TRBJ2-5; D gene uncertain. Germline CDR1 SGHAT, CDR2 FQNNGV. The CDR3 has 14 residues. V was shortened by 0 bases and J by 3 bases, with 8 bases between the two germline ends. In nucleotides, the CDR3 is TGTGCCAGCAGCTTAGACCGGGTAAAAGAGACCCAGTACTTC. The encoded protein is CASSLDRVKETQYF.

The CDR3 sequence: CASSRLAGVYNEQFF. CDR3 nucleotides: TGTGCCAGTAGCCGACTAGCGGGGGTGTACAATGAGCAGTTCTTC. V gene TRBV19 combines with J gene TRBJ2-1; 12 bases line up with TRBD2. Losses at the gene ends were 6 bases for V and 4 bases for J; bases not matched to a gene: 4. The CDR3 consists of 15 residues. CDR1 and CDR2 from the germline V gene are LNHDA and SQIVND (reference sequence).

V is TRBV9 and J is TRBJ2-1; 9 bases match TRBD2. The CDR3 contains 14 residues. CDR1 is SGDLS, CDR2 YYNGEE, per germline. With V trimmed by 3 bases and J by 6 bases, 4 bases remained unmatched. This chain's CDR3 is CASSDGGGGNEQFF. The CDR3 coding sequence is TGTGCCAGCAGCGACGGCGGGGGGGGCAATGAGCAGTTCTTC. Full variable domain (remainder filled in from reference TRBV9 and TRBJ2-1): DSGVTQTPKHLITATGQRVTLRCSPRSGDLSVYWYQQSLDQGLQFLIQYYNGEERAKGNILERFSAQQFPDLHSELNLSSLELGDSALYFCASSDGGGGNEQFFGPGTRLTVL.

Note on this clone: Other nucleotide sequences from this sample produce the same CDR3. This chain uses TRBV7-9 with TRBJ2-7; maybe TRBD1 (6 bases). The V and J ends lost 0 bases and 1 base respectively, with 10 bases between them. The CDR3 totals 15 residues. Germline V gene data show CDR1 as SEHNR and CDR2 as FQNEAQ (reference sequence). Here the CDR3 DNA reads TGTGCCAGCAGCTTAGCCCGGGACAATTCCTACGAGCAGTACTTC. It specifies CASSLARDNSYEQYF.

V usage is TRBV30 and J usage is TRBJ2-3; TRBD1 aligns across 8 bases. Germline loops: CDR1 GTSNPN, CDR2 SVGIG (reference sequence). The CDR3 sequence is 14 residues long. V shed 8 bases, J shed 0 bases, and the junction held 7 bases outside the gene matches. As DNA, the CDR3 is TGTGCCACTGACAGGGGCACTAGCACAGATACGCAGTATTTT. Protein product: CATDRGTSTDTQYF.